These T cell receptor beta chains were read from a single sample in a study of T cell repertoires in cytomegalovirus infection. Antigen specificity for these receptors is unknown. From the reads, TCRdb called clonotypes with MiXCR, one entry per CDR3 protein. This sample yields 110,000 to 150,000 distinct CDR3 sequences, of which around 32% are seen a single time; around 50% belongs to the top ten. The sequencing used CD8+ T cells from cultured PBMCs, collected from culture after CMV antigen stimulation. The receptors stem from a human donor in good health (CMV status not recorded). Some clones in this sample may be carry-over from other donors' samples. Each CDR3 is given with its conserved first and last residue. Each record gives: D gene, V gene, clone size, J gene, CDR3 DNA, CDR3 protein. The D gene is left open where the match is weak. Size is omitted from some rows. Given values are once, few, many or a class for expanded clones.

>TRBD2|TRBV6-1|once|TRBJ2-3
TGTGCCAGCAGTGAAGTCTGGCGGGGGGGCACAGATACGCAGTATTTT
CASSEVWRGGTDTQYF
>NA|TRBV7-3|few|TRBJ2-3
TGTGCCAGCAGCGCCTCCGTGGGACAACCTTCCACAGATACGCAGTATTTT
CASSASVGQPSTDTQYF
>TRBD2|TRBV7-6|many|TRBJ2-1
TGTGCCAGCAGCCCTCTCTTGCGGGGGTATGAGCAGTTCTTC
CASSPLLRGYEQFF
>NA|TRBV27|NA|TRBJ1-1
TGTGCCAGCAGTTTGGGTCCATGGTCAGGGGACCCTGAAGCTTTCTTT
CASSLGPWSGDPEAFF
>TRBD1|TRBV6-5|many|TRBJ2-3
TGTGCCAGCAGTTACTCGCCGGACAGGAGCACAGATACGCAGTATTTT
CASSYSPDRSTDTQYF
>TRBD1|TRBV7-8|many|TRBJ2-5
TGTGCCAGCAGCCGACACCGACAGGGGGCAGAGACCCAGTACTTC
CASSRHRQGAETQYF
>NA|TRBV6-6|NA|TRBJ2-3
TGTGCCAGCAGTTACCCTCTGGCAGGCCACATCACAGATACGCAGTATTTT
CASSYPLAGHITDTQYF
>NA|TRBV19|NA|TRBJ2-1
TGTGCCAGTAGTATAGATCAAGGGGCTTCCTACAATGAGCAGTTCTTC
CASSIDQGASYNEQFF
>TRBD1|TRBV19|NA|TRBJ2-2
TGTGCCAGTAGTCCCTACGGGACAGGGCCGGCCGGGGAGCTGTTTTTT
CASSPYGTGPAGELFF
>TRBD2|TRBV4-1|NA|TRBJ2-1
TGCGCCAGCAGCCAAGAATTGCGGGGGGTTTTTGAGCAGTTCTTC
CASSQELRGVFEQFF